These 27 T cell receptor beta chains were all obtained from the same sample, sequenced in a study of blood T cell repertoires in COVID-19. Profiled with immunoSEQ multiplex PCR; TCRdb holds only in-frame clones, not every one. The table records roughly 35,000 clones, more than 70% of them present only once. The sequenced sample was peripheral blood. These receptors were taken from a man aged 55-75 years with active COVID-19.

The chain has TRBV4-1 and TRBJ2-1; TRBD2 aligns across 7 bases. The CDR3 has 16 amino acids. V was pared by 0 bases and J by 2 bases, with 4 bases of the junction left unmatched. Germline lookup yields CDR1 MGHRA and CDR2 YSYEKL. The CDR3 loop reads CASSQDRAGAYNEQFF. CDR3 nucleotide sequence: TGCGCCAGCAGCCAAGACCGGGCGGGGGCCTACAATGAGCAGTTCTTC.

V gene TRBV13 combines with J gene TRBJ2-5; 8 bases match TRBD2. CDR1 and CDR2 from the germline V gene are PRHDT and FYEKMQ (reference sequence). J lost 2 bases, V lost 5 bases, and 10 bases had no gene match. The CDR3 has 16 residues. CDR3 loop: CASSRREGVGQETQYF. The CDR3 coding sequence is TGTGCCAGCAGCCGCCGGGAGGGCGTGGGGCAAGAGACCCAGTACTTC.

In DNA, the CDR3 is TGTGCCAGCAGTGCGTCCGGGACAGGGAATCATTCACCCCTCCACTTT. As protein: CASSASGTGNHSPLHF. J is TRBJ1-6 and V is TRBV27; 9 nucleotides align to TRBD1. The CDR3 length is 16 residues. Germline V gene sequence: CDR1 MNHEY, CDR2 SMNVEV (reference sequence). Trimming removed 5 bases from V and 8 bases from J; junction bases left unmatched: 10.

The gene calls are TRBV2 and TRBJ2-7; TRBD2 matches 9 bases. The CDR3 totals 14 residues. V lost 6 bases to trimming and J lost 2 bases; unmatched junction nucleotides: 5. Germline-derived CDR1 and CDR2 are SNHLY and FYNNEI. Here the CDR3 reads CASRRLAVTYEQYF. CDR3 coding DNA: TGTGCCAGCAGAAGACTAGCGGTAACCTACGAGCAGTACTTC.

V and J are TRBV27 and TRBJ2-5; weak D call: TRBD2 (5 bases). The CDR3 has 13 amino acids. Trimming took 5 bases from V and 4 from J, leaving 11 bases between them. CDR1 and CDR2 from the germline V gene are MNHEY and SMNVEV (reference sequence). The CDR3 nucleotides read TGTGCCAGCAGTAGCCGGAGGCGAGAGACCCAGTACTTC. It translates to CASSSRRRETQYF.

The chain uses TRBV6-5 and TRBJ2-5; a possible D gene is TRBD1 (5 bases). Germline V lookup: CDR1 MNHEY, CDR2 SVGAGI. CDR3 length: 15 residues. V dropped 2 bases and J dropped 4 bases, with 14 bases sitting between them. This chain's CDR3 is CASSYRQPLGETQYF. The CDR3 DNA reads TGTGCCAGCAGTTACCGACAGCCCTTGGGAGAGACCCAGTACTTC.

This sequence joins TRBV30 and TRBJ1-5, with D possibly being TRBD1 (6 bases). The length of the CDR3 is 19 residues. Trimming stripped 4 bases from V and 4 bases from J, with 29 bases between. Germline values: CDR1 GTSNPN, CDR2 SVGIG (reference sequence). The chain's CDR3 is CAWISPPGSTGQGNQPQHF. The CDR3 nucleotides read TGTGCCTGGATCTCACCCCCGGGGAGCACAGGGCAGGGGAATCAGCCCCAGCATTTT.

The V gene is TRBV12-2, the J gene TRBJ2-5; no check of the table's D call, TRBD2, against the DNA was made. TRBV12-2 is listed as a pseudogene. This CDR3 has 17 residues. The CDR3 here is CASRSDLAGGPGETQYF. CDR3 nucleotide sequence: TGTGCAAGTCGCTCCGATCTAGCGGGAGGGCCGGGAGAGACCCAGTACTTC.

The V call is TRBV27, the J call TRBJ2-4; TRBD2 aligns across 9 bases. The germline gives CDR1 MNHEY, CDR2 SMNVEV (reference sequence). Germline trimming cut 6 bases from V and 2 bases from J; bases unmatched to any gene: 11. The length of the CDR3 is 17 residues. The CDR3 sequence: CASREIAGALTKNIQYF. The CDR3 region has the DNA TGTGCCAGCAGAGAGATAGCGGGAGCGCTAACCAAAAACATTCAGTACTTC.

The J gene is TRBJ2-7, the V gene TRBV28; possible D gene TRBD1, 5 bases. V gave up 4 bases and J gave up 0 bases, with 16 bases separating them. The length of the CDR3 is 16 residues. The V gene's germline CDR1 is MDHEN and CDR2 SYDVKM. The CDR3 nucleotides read TGTGCCAGCAGTTCCATCGTCAGGGAAAGCTCCTACGAGCAGTACTTC. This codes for CASSSIVRESSYEQYF.

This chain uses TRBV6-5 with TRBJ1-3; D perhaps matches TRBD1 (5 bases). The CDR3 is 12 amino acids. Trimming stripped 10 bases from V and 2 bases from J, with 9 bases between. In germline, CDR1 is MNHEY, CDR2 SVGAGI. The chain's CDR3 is CATRGTGNTIYF. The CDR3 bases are TGTGCCACCCGGGGGACTGGAAACACCATATATTTT.

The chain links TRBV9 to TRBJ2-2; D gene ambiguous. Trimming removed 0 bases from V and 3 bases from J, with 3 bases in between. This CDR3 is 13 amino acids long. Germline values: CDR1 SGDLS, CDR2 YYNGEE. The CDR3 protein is CASSVVDTGELFF. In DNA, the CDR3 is TGTGCCAGCAGCGTAGTCGACACCGGGGAGCTGTTTTTT.

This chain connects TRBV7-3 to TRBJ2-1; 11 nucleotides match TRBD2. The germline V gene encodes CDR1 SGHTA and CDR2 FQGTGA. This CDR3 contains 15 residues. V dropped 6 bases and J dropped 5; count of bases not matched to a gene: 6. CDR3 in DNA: TGTGCCAGCAGTATAGGGACTAGCGGAAACAATGAGCAGTTCTTC. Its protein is CASSIGTSGNNEQFF.

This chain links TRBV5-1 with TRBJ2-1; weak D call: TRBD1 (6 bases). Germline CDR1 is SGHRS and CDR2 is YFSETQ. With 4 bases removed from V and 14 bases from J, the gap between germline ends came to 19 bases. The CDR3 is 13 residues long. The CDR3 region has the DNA TGCGCCAGCAGCCCATACAGGGACGAGGGGGAGTTCTTC. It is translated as CASSPYRDEGEFF.

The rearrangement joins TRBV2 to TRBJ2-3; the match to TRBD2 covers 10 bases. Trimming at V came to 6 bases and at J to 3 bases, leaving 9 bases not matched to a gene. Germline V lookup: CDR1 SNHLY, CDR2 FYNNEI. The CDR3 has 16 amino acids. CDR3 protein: CASRRGLAGATDTQYF. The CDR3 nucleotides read TGTGCCAGCAGGAGAGGGCTAGCGGGAGCAACAGATACGCAGTATTTT.

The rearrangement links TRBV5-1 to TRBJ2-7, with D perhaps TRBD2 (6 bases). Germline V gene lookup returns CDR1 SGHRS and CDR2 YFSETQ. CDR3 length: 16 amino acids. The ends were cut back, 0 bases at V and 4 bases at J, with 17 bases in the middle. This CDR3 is CASSLGPLANDYEQYF. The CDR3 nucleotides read TGCGCCAGCAGCTTGGGCCCACTAGCTAACGATTACGAGCAGTACTTC.

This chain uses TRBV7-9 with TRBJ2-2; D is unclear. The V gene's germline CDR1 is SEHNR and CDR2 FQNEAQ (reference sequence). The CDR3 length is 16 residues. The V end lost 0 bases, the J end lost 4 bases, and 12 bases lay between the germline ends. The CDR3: CASSLAKVGGTGELFF. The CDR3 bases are TGTGCCAGCAGCTTAGCTAAAGTCGGTGGCACCGGGGAGCTGTTTTTT.

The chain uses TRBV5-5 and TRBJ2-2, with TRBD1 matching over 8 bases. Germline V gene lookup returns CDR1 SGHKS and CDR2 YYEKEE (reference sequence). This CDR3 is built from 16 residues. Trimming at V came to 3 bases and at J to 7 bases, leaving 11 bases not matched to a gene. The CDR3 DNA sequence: TGTGCCAGCAGCTCGCAACTCAGGGGGCGGGTCGGGGAGCTGTTTTTT. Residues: CASSSQLRGRVGELFF.

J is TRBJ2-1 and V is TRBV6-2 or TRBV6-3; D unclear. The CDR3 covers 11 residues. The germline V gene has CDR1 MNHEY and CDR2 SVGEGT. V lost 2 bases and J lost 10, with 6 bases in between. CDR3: CASSYGPEQFF. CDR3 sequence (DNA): TGTGCCAGCAGTTACGGGCCGGAGCAGTTCTTC.

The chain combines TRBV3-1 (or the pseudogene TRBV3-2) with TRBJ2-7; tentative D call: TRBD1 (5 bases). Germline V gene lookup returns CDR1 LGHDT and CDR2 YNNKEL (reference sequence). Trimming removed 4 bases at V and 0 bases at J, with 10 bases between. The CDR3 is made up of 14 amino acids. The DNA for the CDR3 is TGTGCCAGCAGCCCCCTGACAGACTCCTACGAGCAGTACTTC. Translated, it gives CASSPLTDSYEQYF.

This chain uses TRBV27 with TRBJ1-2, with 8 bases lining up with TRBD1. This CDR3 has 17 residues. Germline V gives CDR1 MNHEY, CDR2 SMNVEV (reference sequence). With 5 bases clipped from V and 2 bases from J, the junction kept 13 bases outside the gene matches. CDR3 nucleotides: TGTGCCAGCAGTCTCTCCAACCCCCGGACAGGGAACTATGGCTACACCTTC. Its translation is CASSLSNPRTGNYGYTF.

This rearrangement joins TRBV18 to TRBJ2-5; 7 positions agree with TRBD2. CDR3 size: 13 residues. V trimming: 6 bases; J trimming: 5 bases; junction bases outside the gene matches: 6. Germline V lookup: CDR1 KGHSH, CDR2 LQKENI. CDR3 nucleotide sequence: TGTGCCAGCTCCCCTAGCGGCGGGGAGACCCAGTACTTC. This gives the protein CASSPSGGETQYF.

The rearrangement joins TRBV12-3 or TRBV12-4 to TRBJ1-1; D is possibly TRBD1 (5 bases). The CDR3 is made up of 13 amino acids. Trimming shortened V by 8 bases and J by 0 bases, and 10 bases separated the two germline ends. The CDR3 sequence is CASQTELNTEAFF. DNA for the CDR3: TGTGCCAGCCAGACAGAATTGAACACTGAAGCTTTCTTT.

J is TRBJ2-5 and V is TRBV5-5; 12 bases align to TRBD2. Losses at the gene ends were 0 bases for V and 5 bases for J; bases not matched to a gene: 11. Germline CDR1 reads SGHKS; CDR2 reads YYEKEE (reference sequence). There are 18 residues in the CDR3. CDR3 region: CASSLDLASGRAGETQYF. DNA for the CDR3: TGTGCCAGCAGCTTGGATTTGGCTAGCGGGAGGGCCGGGGAGACCCAGTACTTC. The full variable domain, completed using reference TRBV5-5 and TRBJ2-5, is DAGVTQSPTHLIKTRGQQVTLRCSPISGHKSVSWYQQVLGQGPQFIFQYYEKEERGRGNFPDRFSARQFPNYSSELNVNALLLGDSALYLCASSLDLASGRAGETQYFGPGTRLLVL.

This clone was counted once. This CDR3 reads CASSLRRDKVHEQYF. The CDR3 DNA follows: TGTGCCAGCAGTTTGAGGCGGGATAAAGTCCACGAGCAGTACTTC. The chain links TRBV6-2 or TRBV6-3 to TRBJ2-7; D is perhaps TRBD2 (6 bases). This CDR3 region has 15 residues. The germline V gene encodes CDR1 MNHEY and CDR2 SVGEGT. Trimming stripped 4 bases from V and 5 bases from J, with 18 bases between.

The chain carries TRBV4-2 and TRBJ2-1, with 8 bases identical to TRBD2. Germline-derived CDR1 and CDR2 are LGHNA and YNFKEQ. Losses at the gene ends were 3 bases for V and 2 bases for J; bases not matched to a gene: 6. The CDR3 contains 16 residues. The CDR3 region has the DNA TGTGCCAGCAGCCAGGTCGAAGCGGGAGCCTACAATGAGCAGTTCTTC. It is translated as CASSQVEAGAYNEQFF.

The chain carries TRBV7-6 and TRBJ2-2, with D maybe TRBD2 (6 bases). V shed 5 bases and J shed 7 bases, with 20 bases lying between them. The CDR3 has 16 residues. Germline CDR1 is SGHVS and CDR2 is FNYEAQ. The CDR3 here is CASSPVRRELGGELFF. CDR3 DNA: TGTGCCAGCAGCCCCGTCAGGAGGGAGTTAGGCGGGGAGCTGTTTTTT.